This T cell receptor (beta chain) was found in a study of T cells after yellow fever vaccination. This clonotype was seen more than once but under ten times. It was through 5'RACE template switching that TCR cDNA was made, with a universal primer site and UMIs added. From the 5' RACE reads, TCRdb called clonotypes with MiXCR, one entry per CDR3 protein. The table records hundreds of thousands of distinct CDR3 sequences, under 14% of them present only once. The germline CDR1 and CDR2 sequences are SGHDN and FVKESK. V lost 3 bases and J 5 bases, leaving 19 bases between the germline ends. The CDR3 covers 16 residues.

The input for sequencing was PBMCs, taken on the day of the first yellow fever vaccination. This clonotype was sampled from a man aged 18 to 30 who received the YFV17D yellow fever vaccine. The genes are TRBV14 and TRBJ1-2; D may be TRBD1 (5 bases). CDR3: CASSHTLGGSSYGYTF. CDR3 in DNA: TGTGCCAGCAGCCATACTCTCGGGGGATCCAGTTATGGCTACACCTTC.